The 30 T cell receptor beta chains presented below share a single source sample, sequenced in a study of shared clonotypes between healthy human individuals. Method: immunoSEQ multiplex PCR; TCRdb's copy keeps in-frame clones and lacks some. The sample includes roughly 490,000 clones, roughly 78% of them seen just once. The material sequenced was PBMCs. These receptor sequences come from a middle-aged woman in good health. Some clones in this sample may be carry-over from other donors' samples.

The V gene is TRBV9, the J gene TRBJ1-5; D is possibly TRBD1 (5 bases). Germline V CDR1 and CDR2: SGDLS, YYNGEE. The ends were cut back, 5 bases at V and 7 bases at J, with 16 bases in the middle. The CDR3 totals 14 residues. CDR3 sequence (DNA): TGTGCCAGCAGGGCAGGGTCCTGGGCGCAGCCCCAGCATTTT. Translation gives CASRAGSWAQPQHF.

The genes are TRBV5-1 and TRBJ2-7, with TRBD1 identical over 12 bases. CDR1 is SGHRS, CDR2 YFSETQ, per germline. The CDR3 is 19 residues long. V trimming: 4 bases; J trimming: 3 bases; junction bases outside the gene matches: 17. In nucleotides, the CDR3 is TGCGCCAGCAGCCCCGGGACAGGGGGCGGCGGGGGACTAGGCTACGAGCAGTACTTC. Protein: CASSPGTGGGGGLGYEQYF.

The chain has TRBV5-5 and TRBJ2-7; D perhaps matches TRBD1 (5 bases). From germline, CDR1 is SGHKS and CDR2 YYEKEE (reference sequence). Trimming took 3 bases from V and 1 from J, leaving 11 bases between them. This CDR3 has 14 residues. The CDR3 sequence: CASSSNPGSYEQYF. The CDR3, as DNA: TGTGCCAGCAGCTCGAATCCAGGGTCCTACGAGCAGTACTTC. The variable domain in full, completed from reference TRBV5-5 and TRBJ2-7, reads DAGVTQSPTHLIKTRGQQVTLRCSPISGHKSVSWYQQVLGQGPQFIFQYYEKEERGRGNFPDRFSARQFPNYSSELNVNALLLGDSALYLCASSSNPGSYEQYFGPGTRLTVT.

The CDR3 nucleotides are TGTGCCAGCCCCCGGGCGGGTTTGCCTGAAGCTTTCTTT. Translating it yields CASPRAGLPEAFF. This rearrangement joins TRBV18 to TRBJ1-1; D gene ambiguous. With 8 bases removed from V and 6 bases from J, the gap between germline ends came to 16 bases. Germline CDR1 is KGHSH and CDR2 is LQKENI. CDR3 length: 13 amino acids.

The genes are TRBV15 and TRBJ2-7, with D tentatively TRBD1 or TRBD2 (6 bases each). Germline CDR1 reads LNHNV; CDR2 reads YYDKDF (reference sequence). The V and J ends lost 0 bases and 3 bases respectively, with 15 bases between them. The CDR3 runs 16 residues. CDR3 loop: CATSREYPGANYEQYF. The CDR3 DNA follows: TGTGCCACCAGCAGAGAATACCCGGGGGCGAACTACGAGCAGTACTTC.

This chain uses TRBV29-1 with TRBJ1-1; no reliable D call. The CDR3 sequence is 12 residues long. Germline assignment: CDR1 SQVTM and CDR2 ANQGSEA. V lost 4 bases and J 0 bases, leaving 6 bases between the germline ends. CDR3 region: CSVAPVNTEAFF. CDR3 in DNA: TGCAGCGTTGCTCCGGTGAACACTGAAGCTTTCTTT.

As regards this clone: A much bigger clone sits one base away, suggesting this may be a read error. CDR3 residues: CASSGANTGELFF. The CDR3 nucleotides read TGTGCCAGCAGCGGAGCGAACACCGGGGAGCTGTTTTTT. The J gene is TRBJ2-2, the V gene TRBV7-8; no firm D call. Germline-derived CDR1 and CDR2 are SGHVS and FQNEAQ. CDR3 length equals 13 residues. The V end lost 5 bases, the J end lost 0 bases, and 4 bases lay between the germline ends.

This chain links TRBV7-8 with TRBJ2-4; TRBD1 matches 7 bases. The ends lost 5 bases at V and 2 bases at J; junction bases unmatched: 3. The length of the CDR3 is 14 residues. Germline CDR1 is SGHVS and CDR2 is FQNEAQ. CDR3 coding DNA: TGTGCCAGCAGCAGGGGACAGTCCAAAAACATTCAGTACTTC. Its translation is CASSRGQSKNIQYF.

This chain uses TRBV6-1 with TRBJ2-1; 9 bases are a match to TRBD1. V lost 3 bases and J lost 8; bases outside the gene matches: 11. The CDR3 contains 16 residues. The germline V gene encodes CDR1 MNHNS and CDR2 SASEGT. CDR3 loop: CASSELPGQGRDEQFF. CDR3 coding DNA: TGTGCCAGCAGTGAGCTACCGGGACAGGGTAGGGATGAGCAGTTCTTC.

The rearrangement joins TRBV15 to TRBJ2-7, with D perhaps given as TRBD1 or TRBD2 (5 bases each). The V and J ends lost 1 base and 7 bases respectively, with 14 bases between them. From germline, CDR1 is LNHNV and CDR2 YYDKDF (reference sequence). The CDR3 is made up of 14 amino acids. The CDR3 sequence: CATSRGDPEWEQYF. The CDR3 DNA reads as TGTGCCACCAGCAGAGGGGACCCCGAATGGGAGCAGTACTTC. Filled out from reference TRBV15 and TRBJ2-7, the complete variable domain reads DAMVIQNPRYQVTQFGKPVTLSCSQTLNHNVMYWYQQKSSQAPKLLFHYYDKDFNNEADTPDNFQSRRPNTSFCFLDIRSPGLGDTAMYLCATSRGDPEWEQYFGPGTRLTVT.

The chain uses TRBV28 and TRBJ2-7, with D maybe TRBD1 (5 bases). Germline V gene data show CDR1 as MDHEN and CDR2 as SYDVKM. Trimming removed 4 bases at V and 4 bases at J, with 11 bases between. The CDR3 is 13 residues long. Written as DNA, the CDR3 is TGTGCCAGCAGTTCACGACAGTGGTACGAGCAGTACTTC. Translating it yields CASSSRQWYEQYF.

CDR3 amino acids: CASSLVAGTSYTGELFF. For the CDR3, the DNA is TGTGCCAGCAGCTTAGTCGCCGGGACTTCGTACACCGGGGAGCTGTTTTTT. The rearrangement links TRBV7-6 to TRBJ2-2; possible D gene TRBD2, 6 bases. This CDR3 spans 17 amino acids. In germline, CDR1 is SGHVS, CDR2 FNYEAQ. V was trimmed by 1 base and J by 3 bases, leaving 15 bases between them.

The V and J genes are TRBV5-1 and TRBJ2-5; 12 positions agree with TRBD1. From germline, CDR1 is SGHRS and CDR2 YFSETQ. J was trimmed by 4 bases and V by 2 bases; bases with no gene match: 3. This CDR3 contains 15 residues. The CDR3 DNA reads TGCGCCAGCAGCTTCGGGACAGGGGGCCGAGAGACCCAGTACTTC. It translates to CASSFGTGGRETQYF.

The V gene is TRBV29-1, the J gene TRBJ2-7; 8 bases line up with TRBD1. The ends lost 2 bases at V and 0 bases at J; junction bases unmatched: 3. Per germline, CDR1 SQVTM and CDR2 ANQGSEA. This CDR3 region has 14 residues. Here the CDR3 DNA reads TGCAGCGTTGAAACAGGGGGAAGCTCCTACGAGCAGTACTTC. Translating it yields CSVETGGSSYEQYF.

The chain uses TRBV18 and TRBJ2-7; D is uncertain. Per germline, CDR1 KGHSH and CDR2 LQKENI. V was pared by 0 bases and J by 5 bases, with 17 bases between. This CDR3 spans 16 amino acids. CDR3 DNA sequence: TGTGCCAGCTCACCACCGTTCTCCCCACTCACACACGAGCAGTACTTC. As protein: CASSPPFSPLTHEQYF.

This clone was observed a handful of times. This CDR3 is also generated by other DNA sequences in the sample. J is TRBJ2-2 and V is TRBV11-3; TRBD1 matches 9 bases. Losses at the gene ends were 8 bases for V and 7 bases for J; bases not matched to a gene: 11. The V gene's germline CDR1 is SGHNT and CDR2 YENEEA. The CDR3 sequence is 15 residues long. The CDR3 sequence is CASSIGTGGFGELFF. CDR3 bases: TGTGCCAGCTCTATTGGAACAGGGGGCTTCGGGGAGCTGTTTTTT. Full variable domain (missing parts from reference TRBV11-3 and TRBJ2-2): EAGVVQSPRYKIIEKKQPVAFWCNPISGHNTLYWYLQNLGQGPELLIRYENEEAVDDSQLPKDRFSAERLKGVDSTLKIQPAELGDSAVYLCASSIGTGGFGELFFGEGSRLTVL.

CDR3 in amino acids: CASSTPDRGFDGYTF. For the CDR3, the DNA is TGTGCCAGCAGCACCCCGGACAGGGGGTTTGATGGCTACACCTTC. V is TRBV28 and J is TRBJ1-2; 10 nucleotides match TRBD1. V shed 6 bases and J 6 bases; nucleotides not matched to a gene: 10. Germline CDR1 and CDR2: MDHEN and SYDVKM. The CDR3 runs 15 residues.

The DNA of the CDR3 is TGTGCCAGCAGAGGTAGCGGGAGAGTTCCAGATACGCAGTATTTT. This codes for CASRGSGRVPDTQYF. The genes are TRBV28 and TRBJ2-3; 9 nucleotides match TRBD2. The CDR3 sequence is 15 residues long. The V segment lost 6 bases and the J segment 4 bases; nucleotides outside the gene matches: 8. Germline loops: CDR1 MDHEN, CDR2 SYDVKM.

The V and J genes are TRBV29-1 and TRBJ1-5, with D hard to call. CDR3 length: 16 amino acids. CDR1 and CDR2 (germline): SQVTM, ANQGSEA. The V and J ends lost 3 bases and 0 bases respectively, with 15 bases between them. CDR3 DNA: TGCAGCGTTGACTTGCTAGATAATGATAGCAATCAGCCCCAGCATTTT. Translating it yields CSVDLLDNDSNQPQHF.

The chain joins TRBV28 to TRBJ1-1; TRBD1 matches at 7 bases. CDR1 and CDR2 (germline): MDHEN, SYDVKM. The J segment lost 0 bases and the V segment lost 5 bases, leaving 3 bases of the junction unmatched. The CDR3 extends over 14 amino acids. The CDR3 here is CASSTGQMNTEAFF. The CDR3 DNA follows: TGTGCCAGCAGTACGGGACAGATGAACACTGAAGCTTTCTTT.

Comment on this clone: This sample includes further DNA sequences coding for the same CDR3. The chain combines TRBV7-2 with TRBJ2-7; 9 bases align to TRBD1. Unmatched junction bases numbered 4, after V lost 2 bases and J lost 2 bases. From germline, CDR1 is SGHTA and CDR2 FQGNSA. This CDR3 spans 15 amino acids. CDR3 region: CASSLSGQGPYEQYF. CDR3 sequence (DNA): TGTGCCAGCAGCTTATCTGGACAGGGGCCCTACGAGCAGTACTTC.

The V gene is TRBV5-6, the J gene TRBJ2-7; the D is unclear. The germline V gene has CDR1 SGHDT and CDR2 YYEEEE. The V gene lost 1 base and the J gene lost 9 bases, with 14 bases spanning the gap. The CDR3 extends over 13 amino acids. In DNA, the CDR3 is TGTGCCAGCAGCTTGTACCAATACCCTCGGCAGTACTTC. Protein product: CASSLYQYPRQYF.

V gene TRBV4-1 combines with J gene TRBJ1-1; tentative D call: TRBD1 (5 bases). Per germline, CDR1 MGHRA and CDR2 YSYEKL. The length of the CDR3 is 15 residues. Trimming stripped 4 bases from V and 3 bases from J, with 15 bases between. CDR3 nucleotides: TGCGCCAGCAGCCGGGGGTCGGACGGCGACACTGAAGCTTTCTTT. This gives the protein CASSRGSDGDTEAFF.

The gene calls are TRBV5-4 and TRBJ2-1; TRBD2 matches 8 bases. V was pared by 1 base and J by 8 bases, with 14 bases of the junction left unmatched. Looked up from germline, CDR1 is SGHNT and CDR2 is YYREEE (reference sequence). The CDR3 is made up of 17 amino acids. CDR3 nucleotide sequence: TGTGCCAGCAGCTTGCCCCTTGGGGCGGGAGGCCCTTATGAGCAGTTCTTC. It specifies CASSLPLGAGGPYEQFF.

The CDR3 spells CASSLTRGSWYEQYF. CDR3 sequence (DNA): TGTGCCAGCAGTCTAACGCGTGGGAGCTGGTACGAGCAGTACTTC. The chain has TRBV28 and TRBJ2-7; D is perhaps TRBD2 (5 bases). The V gene's germline CDR1 is MDHEN and CDR2 SYDVKM. The CDR3 extends over 15 amino acids. V lost 5 bases and J 4 bases, leaving 18 bases between the germline ends.

This clone showed up just once. The chain employs TRBV2 and TRBJ2-7; 9 bases line up with TRBD1. Germline lookup yields CDR1 SNHLY and CDR2 FYNNEI. This CDR3 comprises 13 residues. Trimming took 5 bases from V and 5 from J; bases not matched to a gene: 4. CDR3 loop: CASSQGQGNEQYF. The CDR3 DNA reads as TGTGCCAGCAGTCAGGGACAGGGTAACGAGCAGTACTTC. The variable domain in full, completed from reference TRBV2 and TRBJ2-7, reads EPEVTQTPSHQVTQMGQEVILRCVPISNHLYFYWYRQILGQKVEFLVSFYNNEISEKSEIFDDQFSVERPDGSNFTLKIRSTKLEDSAMYFCASSQGQGNEQYFGPGTRLTVT.

This clone was counted a single time. CDR3 bases: TGTGCCAGGTACGTTCACAGGGTTCAGGAGACCCAGTACTTC. It yields the protein CARYVHRVQETQYF. The chain combines TRBV27 with TRBJ2-5; tentatively, D is TRBD1 (6 bases). This CDR3 contains 14 residues. V was cut by 9 bases and J by 5 bases, with 19 bases left in between. Germline lookup yields CDR1 MNHEY and CDR2 SMNVEV (reference sequence).

The genes are TRBV7-8 and TRBJ1-1; 8 bases map to TRBD1. There are 17 residues in the CDR3. With 5 bases clipped from V and 1 base from J, the junction kept 12 bases outside the gene matches. From germline, CDR1 is SGHVS and CDR2 FQNEAQ. The CDR3 region is CASSIRPGGARNTEAFF. The CDR3 coding sequence is TGTGCCAGCAGCATCCGGCCAGGGGGCGCAAGGAACACTGAAGCTTTCTTT.

The V call is TRBV29-1, the J call TRBJ2-1, with D possibly called TRBD1 or TRBD2 (5 bases each). Trimming left V 4 bases short and J 8 bases short, with 12 bases between. The germline CDR1 and CDR2 sequences are SQVTM and ANQGSEA. The CDR3 covers 12 residues. CDR3 bases: TGCAGCGTTGGAAGGGGCGGGCATGAGCAGTTCTTC. Translation: CSVGRGGHEQFF.

The chain uses TRBV27 and TRBJ2-7; possible D gene TRBD1, 5 bases. The CDR3 sequence is 15 residues long. V shed 5 bases and J shed 0 bases, with 14 bases lying between them. Germline CDR1 MNHEY, CDR2 SMNVEV (reference sequence). CDR3 in amino acids: CASSKTGWGSYEQYF. The CDR3 DNA follows: TGTGCCAGCAGTAAAACAGGCTGGGGCTCCTACGAGCAGTACTTC.